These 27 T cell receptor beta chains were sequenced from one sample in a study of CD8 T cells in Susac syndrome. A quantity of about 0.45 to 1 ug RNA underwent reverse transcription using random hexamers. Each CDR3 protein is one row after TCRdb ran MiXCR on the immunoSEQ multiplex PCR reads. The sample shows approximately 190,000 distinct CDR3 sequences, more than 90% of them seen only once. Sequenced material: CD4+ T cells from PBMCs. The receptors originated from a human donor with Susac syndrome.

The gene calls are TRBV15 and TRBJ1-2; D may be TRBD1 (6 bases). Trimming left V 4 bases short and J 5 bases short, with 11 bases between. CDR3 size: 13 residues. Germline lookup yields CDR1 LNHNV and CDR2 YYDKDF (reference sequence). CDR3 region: CATSTGEIYGYTF. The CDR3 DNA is TGTGCCACCAGCACAGGGGAGATATATGGCTACACCTTC.

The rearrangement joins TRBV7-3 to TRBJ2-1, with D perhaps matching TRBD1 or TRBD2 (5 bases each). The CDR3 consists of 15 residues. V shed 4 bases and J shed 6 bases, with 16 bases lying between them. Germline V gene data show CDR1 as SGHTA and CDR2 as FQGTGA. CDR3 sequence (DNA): TGTGCCAGCAGCTCGGGACCGAGTACAGGCAATGAGCAGTTCTTC. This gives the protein CASSSGPSTGNEQFF.

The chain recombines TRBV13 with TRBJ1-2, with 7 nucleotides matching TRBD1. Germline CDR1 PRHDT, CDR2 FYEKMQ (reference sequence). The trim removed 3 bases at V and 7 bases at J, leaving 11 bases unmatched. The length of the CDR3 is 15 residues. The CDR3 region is CASSLPLMQGGGYTF. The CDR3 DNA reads TGTGCCAGCAGCTTGCCCCTGATGCAGGGGGGTGGCTACACCTTC. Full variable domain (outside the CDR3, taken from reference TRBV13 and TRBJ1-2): AAGVIQSPRHLIKEKRETATLKCYPIPRHDTVYWYQQGPGQDPQFLISFYEKMQSDKGSIPDRFSAQQFSDYHSELNMSSLELGDSALYFCASSLPLMQGGGYTFGSGTRLTVV.

The CDR3: CASSILQGVGYTF. The CDR3 DNA reads TGTGCCAGCAGCATTTTACAGGGGGTCGGCTACACCTTC. This chain joins TRBV28 and TRBJ1-2, with TRBD1 matching over 8 bases. V lost 6 bases and J lost 8; bases outside the gene matches: 8. This CDR3 comprises 13 residues. Germline lookup yields CDR1 MDHEN and CDR2 SYDVKM.

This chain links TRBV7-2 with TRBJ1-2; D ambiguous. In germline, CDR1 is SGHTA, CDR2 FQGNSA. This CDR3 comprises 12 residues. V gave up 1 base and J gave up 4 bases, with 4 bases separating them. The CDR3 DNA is TGTGCCAGCAGCTTAGACGTCTATGGCTACACCTTC. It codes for CASSLDVYGYTF.

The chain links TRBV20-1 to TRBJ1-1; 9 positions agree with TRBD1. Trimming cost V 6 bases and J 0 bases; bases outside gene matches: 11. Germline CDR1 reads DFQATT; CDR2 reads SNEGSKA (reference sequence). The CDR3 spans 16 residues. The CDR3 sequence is CSAIRYRGQVNTEAFF. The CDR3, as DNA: TGCAGTGCAATCCGGTACAGGGGGCAGGTGAACACTGAAGCTTTCTTT.

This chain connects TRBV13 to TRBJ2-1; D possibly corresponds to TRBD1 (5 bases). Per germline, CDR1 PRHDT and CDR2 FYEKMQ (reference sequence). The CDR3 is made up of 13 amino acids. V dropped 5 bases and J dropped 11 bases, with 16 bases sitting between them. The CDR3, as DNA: TGTGCCAGCAGCACTCCTGGGGCCCGGCAGCAGTTCTTC. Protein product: CASSTPGARQQFF.

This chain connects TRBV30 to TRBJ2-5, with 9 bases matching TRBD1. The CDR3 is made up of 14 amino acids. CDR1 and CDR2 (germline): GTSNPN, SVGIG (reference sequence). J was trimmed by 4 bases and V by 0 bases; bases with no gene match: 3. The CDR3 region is CAWSVQGARETQYF. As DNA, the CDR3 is TGTGCCTGGAGTGTACAGGGGGCAAGAGAGACCCAGTACTTC.

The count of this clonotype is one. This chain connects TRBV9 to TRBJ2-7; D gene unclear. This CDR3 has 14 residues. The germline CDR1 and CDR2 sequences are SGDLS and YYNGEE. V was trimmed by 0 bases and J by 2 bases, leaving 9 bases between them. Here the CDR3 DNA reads TGTGCCAGCAGCGTAGGAACCCTGCCCTACGAGCAGTACTTC. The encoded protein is CASSVGTLPYEQYF.

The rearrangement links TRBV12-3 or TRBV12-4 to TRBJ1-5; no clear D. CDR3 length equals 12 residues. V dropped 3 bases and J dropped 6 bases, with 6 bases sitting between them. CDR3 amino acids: CASSLIPQPQHF. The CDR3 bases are TGTGCCAGCAGTTTGATCCCTCAGCCCCAGCATTTT.

The CDR3 sequence is CASRRTGTGAKNIQYF. DNA for the CDR3: TGTGCCAGCAGGCGGACCGGGACAGGGGCCAAAAACATTCAGTACTTC. This chain joins TRBV12-3 or TRBV12-4 and TRBJ2-4; 9 nucleotides line up with TRBD1. The CDR3 is 16 amino acids. V shed 6 bases and J 1 base; nucleotides not matched to a gene: 7.

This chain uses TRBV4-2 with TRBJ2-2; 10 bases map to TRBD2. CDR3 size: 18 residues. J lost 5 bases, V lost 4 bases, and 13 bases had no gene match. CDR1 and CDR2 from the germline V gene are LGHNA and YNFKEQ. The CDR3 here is CASSLYGAPSGGTGELFF. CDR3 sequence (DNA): TGTGCCAGCAGCCTCTATGGGGCGCCTAGCGGGGGTACCGGGGAGCTGTTTTTT.

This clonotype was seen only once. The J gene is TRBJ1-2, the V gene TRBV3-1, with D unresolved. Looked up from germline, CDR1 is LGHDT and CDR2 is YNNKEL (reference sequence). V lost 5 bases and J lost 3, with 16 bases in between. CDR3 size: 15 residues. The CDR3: CASSGEQSSDYGYTF. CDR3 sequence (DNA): TGTGCCAGCAGCGGGGAACAGTCTTCTGACTATGGCTACACCTTC.

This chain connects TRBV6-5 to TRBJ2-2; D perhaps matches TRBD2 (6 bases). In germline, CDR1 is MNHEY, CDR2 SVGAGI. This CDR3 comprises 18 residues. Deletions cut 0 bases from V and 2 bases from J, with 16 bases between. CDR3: CASSYSTSRKTNTGELFF. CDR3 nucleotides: TGTGCCAGCAGTTACTCTACTAGCCGCAAGACTAACACCGGGGAGCTGTTTTTT.

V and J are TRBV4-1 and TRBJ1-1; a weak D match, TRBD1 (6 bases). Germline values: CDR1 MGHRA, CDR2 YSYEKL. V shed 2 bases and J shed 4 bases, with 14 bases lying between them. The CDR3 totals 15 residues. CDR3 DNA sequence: TGCGCCAGCAGCCAATCTCAAAGGGGGGGCACTGAAGCTTTCTTT. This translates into CASSQSQRGGTEAFF.

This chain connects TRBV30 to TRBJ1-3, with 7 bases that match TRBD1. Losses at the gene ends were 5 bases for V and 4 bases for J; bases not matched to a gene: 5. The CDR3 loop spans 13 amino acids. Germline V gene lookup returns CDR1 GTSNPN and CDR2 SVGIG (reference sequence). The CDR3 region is CAWLGGAGNTIYF. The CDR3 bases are TGTGCCTGGTTAGGGGGCGCGGGAAACACCATATATTTT.

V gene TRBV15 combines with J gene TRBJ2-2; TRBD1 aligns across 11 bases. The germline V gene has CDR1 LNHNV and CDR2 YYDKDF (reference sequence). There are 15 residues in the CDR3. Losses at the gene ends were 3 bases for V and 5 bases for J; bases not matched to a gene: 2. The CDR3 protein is CATSRDRGRTGELFF. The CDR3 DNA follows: TGTGCCACCAGCAGGGACAGGGGGCGAACCGGGGAGCTGTTTTTT.

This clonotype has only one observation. As DNA, the CDR3 is TGTGCCAGTACCTCCTGGGACAGGGGGAATGGCTACACCTTC. It specifies CASTSWDRGNGYTF. The chain uses TRBV19 and TRBJ1-2; 11 bases are a match to TRBD1. The J segment lost 6 bases and the V segment lost 7 bases, leaving 7 bases of the junction unmatched. This CDR3 comprises 14 residues. In germline, CDR1 is LNHDA, CDR2 SQIVND (reference sequence).

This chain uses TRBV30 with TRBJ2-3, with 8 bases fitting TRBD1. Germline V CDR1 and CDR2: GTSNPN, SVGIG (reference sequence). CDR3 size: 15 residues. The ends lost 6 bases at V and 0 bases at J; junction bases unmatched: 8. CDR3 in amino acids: CACLDRGPSTDTQYF. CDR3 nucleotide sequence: TGTGCCTGCCTCGACAGGGGCCCTAGCACAGATACGCAGTATTTT.

CDR3 protein: CASSKGLAVFANTGELFF. The CDR3 coding sequence is TGTGCCAGCAGCAAGGGACTAGCGGTATTCGCGAACACCGGGGAGCTGTTTTTT. The chain recombines TRBV7-9 with TRBJ2-2, with 11 nucleotides matching TRBD2. Germline lookup yields CDR1 SEHNR and CDR2 FQNEAQ (reference sequence). The trim removed 5 bases at V and 0 bases at J, leaving 8 bases unmatched. This CDR3 has 18 amino acids.

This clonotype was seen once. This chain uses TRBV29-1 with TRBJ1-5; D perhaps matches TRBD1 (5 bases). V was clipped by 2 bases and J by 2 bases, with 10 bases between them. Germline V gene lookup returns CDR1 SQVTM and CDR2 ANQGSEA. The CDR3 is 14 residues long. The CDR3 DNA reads TGCAGCGTTGAATTGGGGGGTGGCAATCAGCCCCAGCATTTT. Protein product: CSVELGGGNQPQHF.

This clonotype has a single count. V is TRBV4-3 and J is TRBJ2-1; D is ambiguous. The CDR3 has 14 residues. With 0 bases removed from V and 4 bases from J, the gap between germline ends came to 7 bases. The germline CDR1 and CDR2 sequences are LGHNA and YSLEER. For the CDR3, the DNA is TGCGCCAGCAGCCAAGATTCTCTGTACAATGAGCAGTTCTTC. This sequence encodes CASSQDSLYNEQFF.

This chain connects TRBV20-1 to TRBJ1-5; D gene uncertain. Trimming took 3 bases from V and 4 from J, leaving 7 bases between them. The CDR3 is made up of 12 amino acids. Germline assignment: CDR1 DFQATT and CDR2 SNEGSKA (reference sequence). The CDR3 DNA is TGCAGTGCTAGCGGACCTAATCAGCCCCAGCATTTT. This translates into CSASGPNQPQHF.

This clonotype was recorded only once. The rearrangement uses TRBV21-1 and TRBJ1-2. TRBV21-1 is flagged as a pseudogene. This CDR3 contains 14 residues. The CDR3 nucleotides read TGTGCCAGCAGCAAATTACGTGCAGAGCCGGGCTACACCTTC. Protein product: CASSKLRAEPGYTF.

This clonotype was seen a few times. The CDR3 reads CASSLNSQETQYF. CDR3 DNA: TGTGCCAGCAGCTTAAACAGCCAAGAGACCCAGTACTTC. The chain links TRBV11-2 to TRBJ2-5; D is ambiguous. With 2 bases removed from V and 1 base from J, the gap between germline ends came to 5 bases. CDR1 and CDR2 from the germline V gene are SGHAT and FQNNGV. This CDR3 contains 13 residues.

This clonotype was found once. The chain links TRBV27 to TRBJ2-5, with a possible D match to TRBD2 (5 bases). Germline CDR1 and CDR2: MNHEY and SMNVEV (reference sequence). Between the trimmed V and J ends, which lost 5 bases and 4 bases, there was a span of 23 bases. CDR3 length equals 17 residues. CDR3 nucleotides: TGTGCCAGCAGTCCATACCGATACAGCGGACTGCCAGAGACCCAGTACTTC. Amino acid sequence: CASSPYRYSGLPETQYF.

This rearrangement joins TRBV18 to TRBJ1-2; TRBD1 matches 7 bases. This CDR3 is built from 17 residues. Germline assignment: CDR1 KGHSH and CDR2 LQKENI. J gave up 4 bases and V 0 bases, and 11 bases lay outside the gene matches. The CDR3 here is CASSPPGFRTGPYGYTF. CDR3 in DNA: TGTGCCAGCTCACCACCGGGTTTTCGGACAGGCCCCTATGGCTACACCTTC.